Listed below are T cell receptor beta chains from one sample, sequenced in a study of blood T cell repertoires in COVID-19. The assay was immunoSEQ multiplex PCR, and TCRdb's table has in-frame clones only and misses some. The table has 330,000 or so clones, roughly 90% seen once. The sample taken for sequencing was PBMCs or T cells enriched from blood (not recorded which). Receptors were obtained from a woman aged 30 to 39 who had recovered from COVID-19. Both conserved end residues are part of each CDR3. A D gene is named only where the DNA matches it firmly. Size values are once, few and many counts, or a class for expanded clones, and some rows have none.

j_call	cdr3_length	v_call	clone_size	d_call	cdr3_aa	cdr3_nt
TRBJ1-2	14	TRBV28	.	TRBD1	CASSPDRGRGGYTF	TGTGCCAGCAGCCCGGACAGGGGGCGCGGTGGCTACACCTTC
TRBJ2-3	17	TRBV11-2	.	.	CASSSRTSPTSPDTQYF	TGTGCCAGCAGTTCCCGGACAAGCCCCACTTCTCCAGATACGCAGTATTTT
TRBJ1-1	14	TRBV29-1	.	.	CSVREGTMNTEAFF	TGCAGCGTGAGGGAGGGGACGATGAACACTGAAGCTTTCTTT
TRBJ2-5	16	TRBV4-3	.	TRBD2	CASSQAGLAGAETQYF	TGCGCCAGCAGCCAAGCGGGACTAGCGGGAGCGGAGACCCAGTACTTC
TRBJ1-2	14	TRBV3-1/TRBV3-2	.	.	CASGGPAPNYGYTF	TGTGCCAGCGGCGGTCCCGCGCCTAACTATGGCTACACCTTC
TRBJ2-5	14	TRBV29-1	.	TRBD2	CSVATSGRIETQYF	TGCAGCGTTGCGACTAGCGGGAGGATCGAGACCCAGTACTTC
TRBJ2-1	16	TRBV11-3	.	TRBD2	CASSLRGGLAGNEQFF	TGTGCCAGCAGCCTACGAGGGGGACTAGCGGGGAATGAGCAGTTCTTC
TRBJ2-4	14	TRBV11-3	.	.	CASTAGVAKNIQYF	TGTGCCAGCACCGCAGGGGTAGCCAAAAACATTCAGTACTTC
TRBJ1-2	16	TRBV6-5	.	TRBD1	CASSSGQGAYRDGYTF	TGTGCCAGCAGTTCGGGACAGGGGGCATATAGGGATGGCTACACCTTC
TRBJ2-3	16	TRBV7-2	.	TRBD2	CASGQRLAGEADTQYF	TGTGCCAGCGGCCAGAGACTAGCGGGGGAGGCAGATACGCAGTATTTT
TRBJ2-1	13	TRBV11-2	.	.	CASSQTGNNEQFF	TGTGCCAGCAGCCAAACAGGGAACAATGAGCAGTTCTTC
TRBJ1-1	11	TRBV6-5	.	.	CASSSHTEAFF	TGTGCCAGCAGCAGTCACACTGAAGCTTTCTTT
TRBJ1-4	14	TRBV6-1	.	.	CASSDKNGDEKLFF	TGTGCCAGCAGTGATAAAAACGGTGATGAAAAACTGTTTTTT
TRBJ1-5	16	TRBV27	.	TRBD1	CASSPGQGPANQPQHF	TGTGCCAGCAGTCCGGGACAGGGGCCCGCCAATCAGCCCCAGCATTTT
TRBJ1-2	14	TRBV4-2	.	.	CASSQDGAPYGYTF	TGTGCCAGCAGCCAAGATGGGGCACCCTATGGCTACACCTTC
TRBJ2-1	17	TRBV7-2	.	.	CASSLRSSRRKINEQFF	TGTGCCAGCAGCTTAAGGTCTAGCCGGAGGAAAATCAATGAGCAGTTCTTC
TRBJ1-1	18	TRBV5-1	.	TRBD1	CASSLRLRQGSMNTEAFF	TGCGCCAGCAGCTTGAGACTAAGACAGGGCTCCATGAACACTGAAGCTTTCTTT
TRBJ1-3	13	TRBV12-3/TRBV12-4	.	.	CASSFNSGNTIYF	TGTGCCAGCAGTTTTAACTCTGGAAACACCATATATTTT
TRBJ2-2	16	TRBV27	.	TRBD2	CASSLLGTTDTGELFF	TGTGCCAGCAGTTTGCTCGGGACTACGGACACCGGGGAGCTGTTTTTT
TRBJ1-1	12	TRBV6-5	few	TRBD1	CASVGTGPEAFF	TGTGCCAGCGTGGGGACAGGGCCCGAAGCTTTCTTT
TRBJ1-2	12	TRBV12-3/TRBV12-4	.	TRBD1	CASKGTGDGYTF	TGTGCCAGCAAGGGGACAGGGGATGGCTACACCTTC
TRBJ2-1	13	TRBV27	.	.	CASSSGFYNEQFF	TGTGCCAGCAGTTCAGGGTTCTACAATGAGCAGTTCTTC
TRBJ2-1	13	TRBV4-2	few	.	CASSQDAVDEQFF	TGTGCCAGCAGCCAAGATGCGGTGGATGAGCAGTTCTTC
TRBJ1-1	15	TRBV18	once	TRBD1	CASSPRQGDYSEAFF	TGTGCCAGCTCACCCCGACAGGGTGATTACAGTGAAGCTTTCTTT
TRBJ2-7	14	TRBV18	.	TRBD1	CASSPGTGPYEQYF	TGTGCCAGCTCACCCGGGACAGGACCCTACGAGCAGTACTTC
TRBJ2-1	14	TRBV19	.	.	CASNGASSYNEQFF	TGTGCCAGTAATGGTGCTAGCTCCTACAATGAGCAGTTCTTC
TRBJ1-2	15	TRBV28	.	TRBD1	CASSPMRGPDYGYTF	TGTGCCAGCAGTCCGATGAGGGGGCCCGACTATGGCTACACCTTC
TRBJ2-1	18	TRBV14	.	TRBD2	CASSPGPLAGGSNNEQFF	TGTGCCAGCAGCCCCGGCCCACTAGCGGGAGGGTCAAACAATGAGCAGTTCTTC
TRBJ2-1	15	TRBV7-9	.	.	CASTTDSSSYNEQFF	TGTGCCAGCACAACGGACAGCAGCTCCTACAATGAGCAGTTCTTC
TRBJ2-3	17	TRBV5-4	.	TRBD2	CASSPRAWRESTDTQYF	TGTGCCAGCAGCCCCCGGGCGTGGCGGGAGAGCACAGATACGCAGTATTTT
TRBJ1-4	14	TRBV2	once	TRBD1	CASSAPGQGEKLFF	TGTGCCAGCAGTGCACCGGGACAGGGGGAAAAACTGTTTTTT
TRBJ2-6	15	TRBV15	.	.	CATSTRGSGANVLTF	TGTGCCACCAGCACCAGGGGATCTGGGGCCAACGTCCTGACTTTC
TRBJ2-7	14	TRBV4-3	.	TRBD1	CASSSGTGANEQYF	TGCGCCAGCAGCTCCGGGACAGGGGCAAACGAGCAGTACTTC
TRBJ2-1	19	TRBV19	once	.	CASSIGAASRSSSYNEQFF	TGTGCCAGTAGTATAGGTGCGGCTAGTCGATCGAGCTCCTACAATGAGCAGTTCTTC
TRBJ2-3	12	TRBV13	.	.	CASSFNADTQYF	TGTGCCAGCAGCTTTAATGCAGATACGCAGTATTTT
TRBJ2-1	15	TRBV24-1	.	.	CATSQGGKGDNEQFF	TGTGCCACCAGTCAAGGCGGGAAAGGTGACAATGAGCAGTTCTTC